Presented here are 17 T cell receptor beta chains from one specimen sequenced in a study of shared clonotypes between healthy human individuals (dated by TCRdb to about 2020). The receptor library was made with the immunoSEQ multiplex PCR assay. Imported from immuneACCESS, the table was reduced by TCRdb to in-frame sequences with V and J called. These copies leave out some clones; in studies compared against another copy, an unresolved V gene accounts for under half, and the cause of the remainder is not known. The sample profile shows 500,000 or so clones; 95% to 97% of them were found once. The ten most abundant clones make up 0.05% to 0.08% of the sample. Sequencing was carried out using naive CD4+ T cells sorted from blood. The cell subset or site label, as the study defines it: CD45RA+ positively selected. The source of these receptors is a woman aged 25 to 39 in good health.

V usage is TRBV5-4 and J usage is TRBJ2-3, with 12 nucleotides matching TRBD2. J was trimmed by 9 bases and V by 4 bases; bases with no gene match: 12. Germline lookup yields CDR1 SGHNT and CDR2 YYREEE (reference sequence). The CDR3 contains 16 residues. The CDR3 sequence: CASSLATSGSPRTQYF. Here the CDR3 DNA reads TGTGCCAGCAGCCTAGCGACTAGCGGGAGCCCGAGAACGCAGTATTTT.

The rearrangement uses TRBV29-1 and TRBJ2-1; 12 bases line up with TRBD2. The V gene's germline CDR1 is SQVTM and CDR2 ANQGSEA. CDR3 length equals 13 residues. V lost 8 bases and J lost 8; bases outside the gene matches: 7. The CDR3 sequence is CSSSGRALDEQFF. CDR3 bases: TGCAGCTCTAGCGGGAGGGCCTTGGATGAGCAGTTCTTC.

The table lists this clone with a count of one. The J gene is TRBJ1-2, the V gene TRBV29-1, with 9 bases that match TRBD1. Per germline, CDR1 SQVTM and CDR2 ANQGSEA. This CDR3 contains 15 residues. V was clipped by 3 bases and J by 8 bases; unmatched bases: 13. CDR3 coding DNA: TGCAGCGTTGAGATTCCGGGACAGGGAAGGATGGGCTACACCTTC. It specifies CSVEIPGQGRMGYTF.

This chain uses TRBV10-1 with TRBJ1-1; D unclear. Germline CDR1 is WNHNN and CDR2 is SYGVQD (reference sequence). The length of the CDR3 is 13 residues. Deletions cut 6 bases from V and 3 bases from J, with 11 bases between. The CDR3 loop reads CASRQDLDTEAFF. DNA for the CDR3: TGCGCCAGCAGGCAGGATTTAGACACTGAAGCTTTCTTT.

The rearrangement links TRBV29-1 to TRBJ2-5; TRBD2 matches 11 bases. V lost 0 bases and J lost 5; bases outside the gene matches: 11. This CDR3 is 17 amino acids long. Germline CDR1 is SQVTM and CDR2 is ANQGSEA. The CDR3 here is CSVEEGTSGATGETQYF. The DNA for the CDR3 is TGCAGCGTTGAAGAGGGGACTAGCGGAGCCACGGGGGAGACCCAGTACTTC.

The V gene is TRBV18, the J gene TRBJ1-2; 8 positions agree with TRBD1. Trimming cost V 6 bases and J 4 bases; bases outside gene matches: 10. The CDR3 extends over 15 amino acids. Germline CDR1 and CDR2: KGHSH and LQKENI. CDR3 amino acids: CASSSGQGVSYGYTF. In DNA, the CDR3 is TGTGCCAGCTCGAGCGGACAGGGAGTTTCCTATGGCTACACCTTC.

Details on this clone: Distinct nucleotide sequences in the sample also encode this CDR3. The chain recombines TRBV19 with TRBJ1-1; 8 bases line up with TRBD1. CDR1 LNHDA and CDR2 SQIVND come from the germline V gene (reference sequence). The J segment lost 5 bases and the V segment lost 4 bases, leaving 3 bases of the junction unmatched. This CDR3 is built from 13 residues. CDR3: CASSRTGLTEAFF. CDR3 coding DNA: TGTGCCAGTAGTAGGACAGGGTTAACTGAAGCTTTCTTT.

The CDR3 region is CASSPGTGRGTGELFF. In DNA, the CDR3 is TGTGCCAGTAGTCCCGGGACAGGAAGGGGGACCGGGGAGCTGTTTTTT. The rearrangement links TRBV19 to TRBJ2-2, with TRBD1 matching over 8 bases. Per the germline V gene, CDR1 is LNHDA and CDR2 is SQIVND (reference sequence). Trimming removed 5 bases from V and 5 bases from J; junction bases left unmatched: 10. The CDR3 runs to 16 residues.

The rearrangement uses TRBV10-2 and TRBJ1-2; TRBD1 is a possible D gene (5 bases). The germline V and J ends were trimmed by 2 bases and 5 bases, with 6 bases remaining between them. This CDR3 has 12 amino acids. The germline gives CDR1 WSHSY, CDR2 SAAADI. CDR3 nucleotide sequence: TGCGCCAGCAGTGAGGCAGGGTATGGCTACACCTTC. Its protein product is CASSEAGYGYTF.

This rearrangement joins TRBV19 to TRBJ1-5; D unclear. There are 16 residues in the CDR3. Trimming removed 3 bases from V and 2 bases from J, with 14 bases in between. Germline V gene data show CDR1 as LNHDA and CDR2 as SQIVND (reference sequence). The CDR3 loop reads CASSITPTPRNQPQHF. The DNA of the CDR3 is TGTGCCAGTAGTATCACCCCGACTCCACGCAATCAGCCCCAGCATTTT.

The genes are TRBV29-1 and TRBJ2-3; TRBD2 is a possible D gene (6 bases). Trimming pared 6 bases from V and 0 bases from J, leaving 13 bases between. The germline V gene has CDR1 SQVTM and CDR2 ANQGSEA. The CDR3 is 14 amino acids. As DNA, the CDR3 is TGCAGCGTCAGTCTAAGCGGGAGCACAGATACGCAGTATTTT. It codes for CSVSLSGSTDTQYF.

This chain uses TRBV29-1 with TRBJ2-7, with D unclear. The V end lost 4 bases, the J end lost 3 bases, and 4 bases lay between the germline ends. CDR1 is SQVTM, CDR2 ANQGSEA, per germline. The CDR3 covers 10 residues. The CDR3 sequence: CSVADYEQYF. Written as DNA, the CDR3 is TGCAGCGTTGCTGACTACGAGCAGTACTTC.

The V and J genes are TRBV28 and TRBJ1-5; D remains ambiguous. Germline CDR1 MDHEN, CDR2 SYDVKM. Between the trimmed V and J ends, which lost 5 bases and 0 bases, there was a span of 17 bases. The CDR3 runs 17 residues. The CDR3 DNA is TGTGCCAGCAGTCACAGCTCCGCGGGCCTTAGCAATCAGCCCCAGCATTTT. Protein product: CASSHSSAGLSNQPQHF. Filled out from reference TRBV28 and TRBJ1-5, the complete variable domain reads DVKVTQSSRYLVKRTGEKVFLECVQDMDHENMFWYRQDPGLGLRLIYFSYDVKMKEKGDIPEGYSVSREKKERFSLILESASTNQTSMYLCASSHSSAGLSNQPQHFGDGTRLSIL.

On this clone: This CDR3 is also generated by other DNA sequences in the sample. This chain uses TRBV29-1 with TRBJ1-4; possibly TRBD1 for D (6 bases). The CDR3 is 12 amino acids. V lost 4 bases, J lost 4 bases, and 7 bases lay in between. CDR1 SQVTM and CDR2 ANQGSEA come from the germline V gene. CDR3 DNA sequence: TGCAGCGTTGGAGGGGGTAATGAAAAACTGTTTTTT. Encoded protein: CSVGGGNEKLFF.

The chain combines TRBV5-1 with TRBJ2-7; the match to TRBD2 covers 13 bases. The V gene end was trimmed by 5 bases and the J gene end by 3 bases; junction bases not matched to a gene: 5. CDR1 is SGHRS, CDR2 YFSETQ, per germline. This CDR3 spans 15 amino acids. The chain's CDR3 is CASRRGLAGNYEQYF. The CDR3 region has the DNA TGCGCCAGCAGGAGGGGACTAGCGGGAAACTACGAGCAGTACTTC.

This chain uses TRBV2 with TRBJ2-1; D not certain. CDR1 and CDR2 from the germline V gene are SNHLY and FYNNEI. V was pared by 3 bases and J by 5 bases, with 14 bases between. The CDR3 runs 15 residues. CDR3 bases: TGTGCCAGCAGTGAGATAGATTTATGGGACAATGAGCAGTTCTTC. Translated: CASSEIDLWDNEQFF. Together with reference TRBV2 and TRBJ2-1, the CDR3 gives the full variable domain: EPEVTQTPSHQVTQMGQEVILRCVPISNHLYFYWYRQILGQKVEFLVSFYNNEISEKSEIFDDQFSVERPDGSNFTLKIRSTKLEDSAMYFCASSEIDLWDNEQFFGPGTRLTVL.

V is TRBV30 and J is TRBJ2-5; 9 nucleotides line up with TRBD2. Germline CDR1 is GTSNPN and CDR2 is SVGIG (reference sequence). J was trimmed by 4 bases and V by 2 bases; bases with no gene match: 5. This CDR3 comprises 14 residues. CDR3 sequence reads: CAWSISTSGETQYF. The CDR3 bases are TGTGCCTGGAGTATATCGACTAGCGGAGAGACCCAGTACTTC.